This T cell receptor beta chain was sequenced for a study of blood T cell repertoires in COVID-19. This clone was detected only a few times. Assay: immunoSEQ multiplex PCR; the TCRdb copy retains only in-frame clones and omits some. The sample has 300,000 to 400,000 clones, roughly 90% seen once. CDR1 is SGHKS and CDR2 is YYEKEE in the germline V gene (reference sequence). This CDR3 has 14 residues. After removal of 3 bases from V and 6 bases from J, the junction contained 3 bases not matched to a gene. The sample comprised peripheral blood. J is TRBJ1-4 and V is TRBV5-5, with 9 bases matching TRBD1. The receptor was isolated from a woman younger than 45 with COVID-19, enrolled during active disease. CDR3 in amino acids: CASSWRQGDEKLFF. The DNA of the CDR3 is TGTGCCAGCAGCTGGAGACAGGGGGATGAAAAACTGTTTTTT.